This TCR beta chain was recorded in a study of T cell repertoires in cytomegalovirus infection. V was cut by 0 bases and J by 0 bases, with 7 bases left in between. Looked up from germline, CDR1 is SGDLS and CDR2 is YYNGEE. There are 16 residues in the CDR3. Each CDR3 protein gets one entry after TCRdb re-called the reads with MiXCR. The data hold some 800,000 distinct CDR3 sequences, with 30% to 35% observed a single time. Details on this clonotype: Its target is unknown.

Whole-study results and caveats: In two of eight donors, the top clonotype was HLA-C-restricted CMV-specific.

The clonotype comes from a human donor in good health (CMV status not recorded). Some clones in this sample may be carry-over from other donors' samples. The sequencing here drew on cultured CD8+ T cells from PBMCs, taken from culture after CMV antigen stimulation. The genes are TRBV9 and TRBJ2-6; possibly TRBD2 for D (5 bases). The CDR3 DNA reads TGTGCCAGCAGCGTAGTGAGGGACTCTGGGGCCAACGTCCTGACTTTC. Residues: CASSVVRDSGANVLTF. The whole variable domain, remainder taken from reference TRBV9 and TRBJ2-6, is DSGVTQTPKHLITATGQRVTLRCSPRSGDLSVYWYQQSLDQGLQFLIQYYNGEERAKGNILERFSAQQFPDLHSELNLSSLELGDSALYFCASSVVRDSGANVLTFGAGSRLTVL.